This is a list of T cell receptor beta chains from one sample in a study of T cells in localized non-small cell lung cancer. The table came from immunoSEQ multiplex PCR; TCRdb's copy has only in-frame clones and leaves some out. The repertoire consists of about 41,000 clones, with around 86% occurring once and the leading ten covering around 7%. The sample consisted of peripheral blood, taken before any cancer treatment. These receptors were taken from a woman aged 18-55 years with stage III lung adenocarcinoma. Each CDR3 is given with its conserved first and last residue. The D gene is left open where the match is weak. A clone size is listed for some rows: how often the clone was seen (once, few, many), or a class if it is expanded.

TRBD2	TRBV5-1	.	TRBJ2-1	TGCGCCAGCAGCTTCGGGACTAGCGGGGCCGGTTACAATGAGCAGTTCTTC	CASSFGTSGAGYNEQFF
TRBD2	TRBV9	.	TRBJ2-3	TGTGCCAGCAGCGTTACTAGCGGGGGCACAGATACGCAGTATTTT	CASSVTSGGTDTQYF
TRBD2	TRBV7-9	once	TRBJ2-1	TGTGCCAGCAGCCTGGGACTAGCGGGGGCCCGGGAGCAGTTCTTC	CASSLGLAGAREQFF
.	TRBV6-1	.	TRBJ2-7	TGTGCCAGCAGTGATTACGCCTACGAGCAGTACTTC	CASSDYAYEQYF
.	TRBV27	.	TRBJ1-6	TGTGCCAGCAGTTTGGGAGGGAATTCACCCCTCCACTTT	CASSLGGNSPLHF
TRBD1	TRBV11-1	.	TRBJ1-1	TGTGCCAGCAGCTACTCAGGGGGAGGAAACACTGAAGCTTTCTTT	CASSYSGGGNTEAFF
.	TRBV9	.	TRBJ1-1	TGTGCCAGCAGCGTAGGAGGGTTTGCTGAAGCTTTCTTT	CASSVGGFAEAFF
.	TRBV6-4	.	TRBJ2-1	TGTGCCAGCAGTGAATGGCAGGGCGAGGCGAATGAGCAGTTCTTC	CASSEWQGEANEQFF
TRBD1	TRBV28	.	TRBJ1-1	TGTGCCAGCAGTTTAGGTAGGGCAGGGGGAAGGTCCACTGAAGCTTTCTTT	CASSLGRAGGRSTEAFF
.	TRBV19	.	TRBJ2-3	TGTGCCAGTAGTAACAGACCCTCTAGCACAGATACGCAGTATTTT	CASSNRPSSTDTQYF
TRBD1	TRBV7-8	.	TRBJ1-2	TGTGCCAGCAGCCCAGGGGGGGGTTATGGCTACACCTTC	CASSPGGGYGYTF
TRBD1	TRBV5-1	.	TRBJ1-3	TGCGCCAGCAGCTCCCGGACAGGAGGTGCAAACACCATATATTTT	CASSSRTGGANTIYF
TRBD1	TRBV11-3	.	TRBJ2-3	TGTGCCAGCAGCCTAGGGGGCCCTACAGATACGCAGTATTTT	CASSLGGPTDTQYF
.	TRBV9	.	TRBJ1-1	TGTGCCAGCAGCGCGATTCCAACGAACACTGAAGCTTTCTTT	CASSAIPTNTEAFF
.	TRBV7-2	.	TRBJ1-2	TGTGCCAGCAGCTCCAGCCCAGGGCTGAACTATGGCTACACCTTC	CASSSSPGLNYGYTF
TRBD1	TRBV7-8	.	TRBJ1-2	TGTGCCAGCAGCTACTCTGACCCGGGACAGGCCTTTACTAACTATGGCTACACCTTC	CASSYSDPGQAFTNYGYTF
.	TRBV11-2	.	TRBJ2-2	TGTGCCAGCAGCTCGCAGCACACCGGGGAGCTGTTTTTT	CASSSQHTGELFF
.	TRBV11-2	.	TRBJ2-3	TGTGCCAGCAGCCCCCTCTCCATAGGTTCTAGCACAGATACGCAGTATTTT	CASSPLSIGSSTDTQYF
TRBD1	TRBV25-1	.	TRBJ1-2	TGTGCCAGCAGTGTACCCGGGACAGCCGGTAAGGGCTACACCTTC	CASSVPGTAGKGYTF
TRBD1	TRBV2	.	TRBJ1-1	TGTGCCAGCAACTACAGGGGTAGGGACACTGAAGCTTTCTTT	CASNYRGRDTEAFF
.	TRBV19	once	TRBJ2-3	TGTGCCAGCCAAGAAGGTGGCACAGATACGCAGTATTTT	CASQEGGTDTQYF
TRBD1	TRBV7-9	.	TRBJ1-1	TGTGCCAGCAGCTTAGCGGGGACAGGGACCGAAGCTTTCTTT	CASSLAGTGTEAFF
.	TRBV6-1	.	TRBJ2-3	TGTGCCAGCAGTGAAAGGGGATGGGGCACAGATACGCAGTATTTT	CASSERGWGTDTQYF
TRBD2	TRBV30	.	TRBJ2-5	TGTGCCTCCTCAGCGGGGGTGGAGACCCAGTACTTC	CASSAGVETQYF
TRBD2	TRBV7-8	.	TRBJ2-1	TGTGCCAGCAGCCCTCATGTTGGGACTAGCGGGGTCCATGAGCAGTTCTTC	CASSPHVGTSGVHEQFF
.	TRBV7-9	.	TRBJ2-3	TGTGCCAGCAGCAAAACGAAGGGACTCACAGATACGCAGTATTTT	CASSKTKGLTDTQYF
TRBD2	TRBV6-1	.	TRBJ2-3	TGTGCCAGCATGGAACGGGGGGGCACAGATACGCAGTATTTT	CASMERGGTDTQYF
.	TRBV5-1	once	TRBJ1-6	TGCGCCAGCAGCGAGGGAGAGCGAAATTCACCCCTCCACTTT	CASSEGERNSPLHF
.	TRBV6-5	.	TRBJ2-7	TGTGCCAGCAGTGACCTCTACGAGCAGTACTTC	CASSDLYEQYF
.	TRBV9	few	TRBJ1-1	TGTGCCAGCAGCGAACTTACGGGGGGAAACACTGAAGCTTTCTTT	CASSELTGGNTEAFF
TRBD1	TRBV5-5	.	TRBJ1-4	TGTGCCAGCAGCTTGGAGGGGGCTCCTAATGAAAAACTGTTTTTT	CASSLEGAPNEKLFF
.	TRBV7-2	.	TRBJ1-4	TGTGCCAGCAGCCCATTAGGGGATGGGGAAAAACTGTTTTTT	CASSPLGDGEKLFF
.	TRBV7-2	.	TRBJ1-5	TGTGCCAGCAGCCGTAGGGCGGGCATAGTTGATCAGCCCCAGCATTTT	CASSRRAGIVDQPQHF
.	TRBV15	.	TRBJ2-4	TGTGCCACCAGCAGATATGCACAGGCCACAAACATTCAGTACTTC	CATSRYAQATNIQYF
TRBD2	TRBV6-6	.	TRBJ2-3	TGTGCCAGCAGCTACACTAGCGGGGGAGATACGCAGTATTTT	CASSYTSGGDTQYF
.	TRBV18	.	TRBJ1-1	TGTGCCAGCTCACTAACGGAGAACACTGAAGCTTTCTTT	CASSLTENTEAFF
.	TRBV10-2	.	TRBJ2-2	TGCGCCAGCAGTGTTGCTGGGGGGGCTGGGCGAAGGGAGCTGTTTTTT	CASSVAGGAGRRELFF
.	TRBV19	.	TRBJ1-5	TGTGCCAGTAGTATTGGGGGGAAGGGCAATCAGCCCCAGCATTTT	CASSIGGKGNQPQHF
.	TRBV29-1	.	TRBJ1-5	TGCAGCGTTGTCGGACAGTCTAATAGCAATCAGCCCCAGCATTTT	CSVVGQSNSNQPQHF
TRBD1	TRBV9	.	TRBJ1-3	TGTGCCAGCAGCGTATACGGTGGGGACAGTCCTGGAAACACCATATATTTT	CASSVYGGDSPGNTIYF
.	TRBV9	.	TRBJ2-6	TGTGCCAGCAGCGTAGTCTCTGGGGCCAACGTCCTGACTTTC	CASSVVSGANVLTF
.	TRBV6-6	.	TRBJ2-7	TGTGCCAGCAGCATCAAGACCTACGAGCAGTACTTC	CASSIKTYEQYF
.	TRBV4-2	.	TRBJ1-2	TGTGCCAGCAGCCAAGACGGACAGTATGGATATGGCTACACCTTC	CASSQDGQYGYGYTF
TRBD1	TRBV19	.	TRBJ1-5	TGTGCCAGTGCCGGACAGGCAAGTATTCAGCCCCAGCATTTT	CASAGQASIQPQHF
TRBD2	TRBV7-9	.	TRBJ2-1	TGTGCCAGCAGCTTCCTCGATTGGGGACTATCAAGCTCCTACAATGAGCAGTTCTTC	CASSFLDWGLSSSYNEQFF
TRBD1	TRBV9	.	TRBJ2-2	TGTGCCAGCAGCCCCCGGACAGGGACGAACACCGGGGAGCTGTTTTTT	CASSPRTGTNTGELFF